The source of this T cell receptor beta chain is a study of memory CD4+ T cells and cytomegalovirus serostatus. The table came from immunoSEQ multiplex PCR; TCRdb's copy has only in-frame clones and leaves some out. The sample yields more than 45,000 clones, more than 70% seen once. The sort gate was single viable CD3+CD4+CD8-CD45RO+ cells for memory CD4+ T cells. Germline V lookup: CDR1 ENHRY, CDR2 SYGVKD. This CDR3 is built from 13 residues. V lost 3 bases, J lost 4 bases, and 9 bases lay in between. Sample: memory CD4+ T cells from blood. This TCR was recovered from an adult in good health and CMV-seronegative. The chain uses TRBV10-3 and TRBJ2-5, with D uncertain. The CDR3 here is CAISDPVGETQYF. CDR3 nucleotide sequence: TGTGCCATCAGTGATCCGGTTGGAGAGACCCAGTACTTC.